The present T cell receptor (beta chain) was sequenced within a study of blood T cell repertoires in COVID-19. The wider study: Samples came from the United States, Italy and Spain, spanning acute and convalescent COVID-19. Sources were T cells, B-cell-depleted T cells, or PBMCs; the material itself was cDNA or gDNA.

In the original workflow: Amplification of reference gene primers was used by the study to estimate nucleated cell counts. The table came from immunoSEQ multiplex PCR; TCRdb's copy has only in-frame clones and leaves some out. That table furnishes V, J and clone size, whereas the DNA furnished D and trimming. The sample includes 250,000 or so clones, under 95% of them seen just once. Someone with COVID-19 had been met by exposed participants within 2 weeks before study entry. V lost 6 bases to trimming and J lost 9 bases, with 12 bases between them. CDR1 and CDR2 from the germline V gene are KGHSH and LQKENI. The CDR3 runs 13 residues.

V gene TRBV18 combines with J gene TRBJ1-6; possibly TRBD1 for D (6 bases). The sample comprised PBMCs or T cells enriched from blood (not recorded which). The origin of this receptor is a man aged 35 to 55 who had been exposed to COVID-19. The CDR3 loop reads CASSLQGASPLHF. As DNA, the CDR3 is TGTGCCAGCTCTCTACAGGGAGCTTCACCCCTCCACTTT.